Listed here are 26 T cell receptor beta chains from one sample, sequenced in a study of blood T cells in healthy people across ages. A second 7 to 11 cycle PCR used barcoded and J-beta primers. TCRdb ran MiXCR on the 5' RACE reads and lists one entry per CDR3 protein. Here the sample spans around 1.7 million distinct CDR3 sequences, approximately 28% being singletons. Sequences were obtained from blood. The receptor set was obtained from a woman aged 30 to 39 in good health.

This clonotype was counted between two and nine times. The CDR3 DNA sequence: TGTGCCACCAGCTCCCGGGACAGGGGGTGGGATGAGCAGTTCTTC. It translates to CATSSRDRGWDEQFF. The V call is TRBV24-1, the J call TRBJ2-1, with 11 nucleotides matching TRBD1. J lost 8 bases, V lost 7 bases, and 9 bases had no gene match. This CDR3 is 15 amino acids long. Per germline, CDR1 KGHDR and CDR2 SFDVKD.

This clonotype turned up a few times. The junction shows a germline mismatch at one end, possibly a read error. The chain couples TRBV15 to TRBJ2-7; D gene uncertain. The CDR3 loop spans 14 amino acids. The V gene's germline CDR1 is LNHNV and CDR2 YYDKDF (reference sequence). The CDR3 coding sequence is TGTACCACCAGCAGTTGGGGAACAACCTACGAGCAGTACTTC. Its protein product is CTTSSWGTTYEQYF.

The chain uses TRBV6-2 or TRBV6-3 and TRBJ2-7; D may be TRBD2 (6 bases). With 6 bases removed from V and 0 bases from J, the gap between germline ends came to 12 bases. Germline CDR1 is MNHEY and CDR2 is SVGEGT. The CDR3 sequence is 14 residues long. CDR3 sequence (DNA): TGTGCCAGCAGGCCGACGGGACTCTCCTACGAGCAGTACTTC. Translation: CASRPTGLSYEQYF.

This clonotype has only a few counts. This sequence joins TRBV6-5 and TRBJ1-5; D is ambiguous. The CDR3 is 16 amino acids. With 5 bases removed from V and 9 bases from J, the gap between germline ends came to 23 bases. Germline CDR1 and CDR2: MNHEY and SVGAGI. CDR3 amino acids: CASSPDPYTVVGPQHF. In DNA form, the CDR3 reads TGTGCCAGCAGTCCCGACCCCTACACGGTGGTGGGGCCCCAGCATTTT.

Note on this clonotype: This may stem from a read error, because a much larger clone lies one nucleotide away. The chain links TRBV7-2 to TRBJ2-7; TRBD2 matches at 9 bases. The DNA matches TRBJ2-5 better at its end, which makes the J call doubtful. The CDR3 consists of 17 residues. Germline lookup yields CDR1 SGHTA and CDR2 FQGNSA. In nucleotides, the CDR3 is TGTGCCAGCAGCTTAGCTCGACGGCGGGGGGGCCTAGGGACCCAGTACTTC. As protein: CASSLARRRGGLGTQYF.

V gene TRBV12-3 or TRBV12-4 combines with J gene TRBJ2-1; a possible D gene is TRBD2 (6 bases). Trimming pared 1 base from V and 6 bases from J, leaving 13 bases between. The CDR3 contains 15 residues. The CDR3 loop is CASSLVGRLSNEQFF. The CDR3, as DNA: TGTGCCAGCAGTTTAGTAGGGAGGCTGTCCAATGAGCAGTTCTTC.

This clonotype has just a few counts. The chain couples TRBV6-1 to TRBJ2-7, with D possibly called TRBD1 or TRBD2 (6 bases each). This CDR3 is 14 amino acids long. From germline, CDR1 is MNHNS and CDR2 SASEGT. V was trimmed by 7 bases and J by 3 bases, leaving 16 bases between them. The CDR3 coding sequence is TGTGCCAGCACCTCGGGGGACACCAACTACGAGCAGTACTTC. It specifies CASTSGDTNYEQYF.

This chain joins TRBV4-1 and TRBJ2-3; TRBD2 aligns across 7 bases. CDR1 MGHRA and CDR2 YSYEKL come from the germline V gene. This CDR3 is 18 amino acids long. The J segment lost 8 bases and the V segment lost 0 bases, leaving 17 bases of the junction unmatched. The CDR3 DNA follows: TGCGCCAGCAGCCAAGAGGGATTGACTAGCAGGGTCCTCGGTACGCAGTATTTT. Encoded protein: CASSQEGLTSRVLGTQYF.

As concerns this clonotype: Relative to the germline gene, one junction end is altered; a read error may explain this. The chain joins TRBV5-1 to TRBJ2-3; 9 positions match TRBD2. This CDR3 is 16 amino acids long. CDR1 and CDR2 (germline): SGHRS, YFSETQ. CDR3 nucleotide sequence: TGCGCCAGCAGCTTCTTTAGCGGGGGCAGCACAGATACGCGGTATTTT. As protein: CASSFFSGGSTDTRYF. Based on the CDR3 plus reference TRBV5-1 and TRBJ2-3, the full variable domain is KAGVTQTPRYLIKTRGQQVTLSCSPISGHRSVSWYQQTPGQGLQFLFEYFSETQRNKGNFPGRFSGRQFSNSRSEMNVSTLELGDSALYLCASSFFSGGSTDTRYFGPGTRLTVL.

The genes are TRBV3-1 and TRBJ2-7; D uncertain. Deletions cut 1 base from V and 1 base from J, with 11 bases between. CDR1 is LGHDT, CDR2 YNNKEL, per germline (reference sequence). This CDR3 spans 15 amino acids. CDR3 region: CASSQVSGRSYEQYF. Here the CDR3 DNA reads TGTGCCAGCAGCCAAGTTTCCGGGCGGTCCTACGAGCAGTACTTC.

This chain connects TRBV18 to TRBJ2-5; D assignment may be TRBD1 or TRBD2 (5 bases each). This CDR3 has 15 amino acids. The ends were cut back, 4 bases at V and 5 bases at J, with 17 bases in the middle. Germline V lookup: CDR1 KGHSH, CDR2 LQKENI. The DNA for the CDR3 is TGTGCCAGCTCACTGACCGGGACCTCAGCGGAGACCCAGTACTTC. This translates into CASSLTGTSAETQYF. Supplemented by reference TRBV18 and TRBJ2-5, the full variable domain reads NAGVMQNPRHLVRRRGQEARLRCSPMKGHSHVYWYRQLPEEGLKFMVYLQKENIIDESGMPKERFSAEFPKEGPSILRIQQVVRGDSAAYFCASSLTGTSAETQYFGPGTRLLVL.

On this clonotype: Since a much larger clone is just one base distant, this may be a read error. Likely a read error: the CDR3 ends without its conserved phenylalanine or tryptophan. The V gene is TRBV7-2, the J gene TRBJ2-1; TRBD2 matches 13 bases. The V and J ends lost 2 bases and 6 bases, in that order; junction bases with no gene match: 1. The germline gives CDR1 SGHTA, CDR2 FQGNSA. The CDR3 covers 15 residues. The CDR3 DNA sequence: TGTGCCAGCAGCTTAACTAGCGGGAGGGCCAATGAGCAGTTCGTC. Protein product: CASSLTSGRANEQFV.

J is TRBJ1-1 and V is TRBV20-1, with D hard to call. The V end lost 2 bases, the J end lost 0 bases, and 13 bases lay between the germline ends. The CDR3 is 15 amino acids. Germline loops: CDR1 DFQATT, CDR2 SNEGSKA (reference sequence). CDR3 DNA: TGCAGTGCTAGACTTCAGTCTTTGGTGAACACTGAAGCTTTCTTT. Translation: CSARLQSLVNTEAFF.

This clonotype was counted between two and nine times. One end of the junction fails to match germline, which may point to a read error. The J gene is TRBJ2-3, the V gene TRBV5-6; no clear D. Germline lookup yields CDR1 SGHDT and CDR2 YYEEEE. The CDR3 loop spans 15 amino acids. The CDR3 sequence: CANSLVATAPDTQYF. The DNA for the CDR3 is TGTGCCAACAGCTTGGTGGCGACGGCTCCAGATACGCAGTATTTT.

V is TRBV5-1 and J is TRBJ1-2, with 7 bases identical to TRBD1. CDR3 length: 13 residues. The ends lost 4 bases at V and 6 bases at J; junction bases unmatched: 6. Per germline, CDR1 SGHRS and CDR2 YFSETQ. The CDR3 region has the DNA TGCGCCAGCAGCACAACAGGGGAAGATGGCTACACCTTC. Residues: CASSTTGEDGYTF.

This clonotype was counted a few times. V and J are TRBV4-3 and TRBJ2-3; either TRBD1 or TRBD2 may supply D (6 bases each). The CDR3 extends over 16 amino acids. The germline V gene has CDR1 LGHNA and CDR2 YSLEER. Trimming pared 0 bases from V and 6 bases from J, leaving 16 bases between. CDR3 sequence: CASSQDGGGVEDTQYF. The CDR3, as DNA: TGCGCCAGCAGCCAAGATGGAGGGGGAGTGGAGGATACGCAGTATTTT.

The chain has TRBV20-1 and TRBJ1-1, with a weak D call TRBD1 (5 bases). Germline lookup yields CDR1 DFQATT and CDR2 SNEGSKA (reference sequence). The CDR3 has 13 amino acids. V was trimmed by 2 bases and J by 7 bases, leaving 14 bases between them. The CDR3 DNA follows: TGCAGTGCTAGAACCCGACAGTGGTATGAAGCTTTCTTT. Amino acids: CSARTRQWYEAFF.

The CDR3 nucleotides read TGTGCCAGCAGTATCCGAAGCGGGAGTGCCACAGATACGCAGTATTTT. The encoded protein is CASSIRSGSATDTQYF. The chain combines TRBV25-1 with TRBJ2-3; TRBD2 aligns across 8 bases. Trimming at V came to 5 bases and at J to 2 bases, leaving 9 bases not matched to a gene. The CDR3 has 16 amino acids. The germline CDR1 and CDR2 sequences are MGHDK and SYGVNS.

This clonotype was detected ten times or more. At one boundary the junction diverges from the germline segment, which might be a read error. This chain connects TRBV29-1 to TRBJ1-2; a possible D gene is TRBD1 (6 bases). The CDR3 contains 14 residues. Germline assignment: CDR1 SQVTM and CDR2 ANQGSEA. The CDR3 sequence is CSVENWGANHGYTF. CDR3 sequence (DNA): TGCAGCGTCGAAAACTGGGGGGCTAACCATGGCTACACCTTC.

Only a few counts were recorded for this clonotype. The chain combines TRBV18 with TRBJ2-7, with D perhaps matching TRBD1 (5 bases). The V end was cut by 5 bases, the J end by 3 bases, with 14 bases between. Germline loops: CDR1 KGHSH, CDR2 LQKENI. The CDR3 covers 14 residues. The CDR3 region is CASSVQGPRYEQYF. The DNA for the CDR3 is TGTGCCAGCTCAGTCCAGGGTCCCCGCTACGAGCAGTACTTC.

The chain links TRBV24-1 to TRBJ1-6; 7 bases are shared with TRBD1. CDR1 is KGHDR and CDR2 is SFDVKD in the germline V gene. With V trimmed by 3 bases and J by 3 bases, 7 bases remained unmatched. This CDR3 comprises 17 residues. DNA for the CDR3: TGTGCCACCAGTGATACCGGGACAGTATTCTATAATTCACCCCTCCACTTT. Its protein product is CATSDTGTVFYNSPLHF.

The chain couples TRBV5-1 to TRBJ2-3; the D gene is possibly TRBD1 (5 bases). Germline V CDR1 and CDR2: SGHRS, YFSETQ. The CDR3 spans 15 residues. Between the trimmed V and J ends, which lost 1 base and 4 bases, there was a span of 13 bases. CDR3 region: CASSLRGPVADTQYF. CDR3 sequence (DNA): TGCGCCAGCAGCTTGAGGGGCCCGGTTGCAGATACGCAGTATTTT.

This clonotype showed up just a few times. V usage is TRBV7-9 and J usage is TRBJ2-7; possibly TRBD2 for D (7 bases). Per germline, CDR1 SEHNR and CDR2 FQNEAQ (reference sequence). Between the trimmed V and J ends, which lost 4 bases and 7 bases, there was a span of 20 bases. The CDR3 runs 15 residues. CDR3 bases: TGTGCCAGCAGCTCTCAGGGGAGGGATTTACGAGAGCAGTACTTC. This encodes CASSSQGRDLREQYF.

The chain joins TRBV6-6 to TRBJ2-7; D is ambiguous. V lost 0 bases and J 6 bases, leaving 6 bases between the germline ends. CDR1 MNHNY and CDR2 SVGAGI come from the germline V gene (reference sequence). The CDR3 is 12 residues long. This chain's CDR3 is CASSYSPSEQYF. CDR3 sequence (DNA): TGTGCCAGCAGTTACTCGCCCTCCGAGCAGTACTTC.

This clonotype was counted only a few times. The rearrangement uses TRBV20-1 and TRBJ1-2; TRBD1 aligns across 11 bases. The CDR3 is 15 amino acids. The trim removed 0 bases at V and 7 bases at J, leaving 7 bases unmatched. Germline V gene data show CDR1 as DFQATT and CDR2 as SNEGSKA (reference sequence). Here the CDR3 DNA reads TGCAGTGCTAGAGAAGTTTGGACAGGGGGCTTTGGCTACACCTTC. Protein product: CSAREVWTGGFGYTF.

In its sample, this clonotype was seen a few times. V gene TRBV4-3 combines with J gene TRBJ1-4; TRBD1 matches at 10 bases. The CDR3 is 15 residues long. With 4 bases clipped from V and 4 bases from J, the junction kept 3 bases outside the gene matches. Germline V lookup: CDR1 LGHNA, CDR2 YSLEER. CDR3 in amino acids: CASSRQGAGNEKLFF. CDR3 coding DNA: TGCGCCAGCAGCCGACAGGGGGCTGGTAATGAAAAACTGTTTTTT.